Included here is one TCR beta chain sequence, with context. Clones were sequenced by immunoSEQ multiplex PCR, and TCRdb holds only the in-frame ones, with some missing. The repertoire holds approximately 170,000 clones, around 86% seen once, with 7% to 8% in the top ten. These data originate in a study of blood T cell repertoires in COVID-19. Study-wide context: COVID-19 samples collected from the United States, Italy and Spain covered acute and convalescent phases. PBMCs, B-cell-depleted T cells, or T cells provided the cDNA or gDNA that made up the material.

The CDR3 totals 12 residues. The germline V gene encodes CDR1 DFQATT and CDR2 SNEGSKA (reference sequence). With V trimmed by 3 bases and J by 6 bases, 1 base remained unmatched. This clonotype was sampled from a woman older than 75 in a cohort sampled during active or convalescent COVID-19. Specimen: peripheral blood. The chain employs TRBV20-1 and TRBJ2-2, with 7 bases that match TRBD1. Here the CDR3 reads CSASQGAGELFF. In DNA, the CDR3 is TGCAGTGCTAGTCAGGGGGCCGGGGAGCTGTTTTTT.